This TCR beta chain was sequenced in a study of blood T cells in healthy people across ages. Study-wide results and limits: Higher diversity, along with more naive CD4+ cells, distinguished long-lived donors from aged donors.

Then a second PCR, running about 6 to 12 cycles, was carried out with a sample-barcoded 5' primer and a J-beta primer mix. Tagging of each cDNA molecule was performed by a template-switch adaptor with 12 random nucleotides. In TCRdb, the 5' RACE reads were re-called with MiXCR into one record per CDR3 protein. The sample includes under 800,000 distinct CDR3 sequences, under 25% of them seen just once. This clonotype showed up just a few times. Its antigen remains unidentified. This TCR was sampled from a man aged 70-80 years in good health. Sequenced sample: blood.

CDR3 nucleotides: TGTGCCAGCAGTTTAGGGGGAGGTGAAAAACTGTTTTTT. It is translated as CASSLGGGEKLFF. V gene TRBV12-3 or TRBV12-4 combines with J gene TRBJ1-4, with D unclear. CDR3 length: 13 residues. The germline V and J ends were trimmed by 1 base and 7 bases, with 7 bases remaining between them.